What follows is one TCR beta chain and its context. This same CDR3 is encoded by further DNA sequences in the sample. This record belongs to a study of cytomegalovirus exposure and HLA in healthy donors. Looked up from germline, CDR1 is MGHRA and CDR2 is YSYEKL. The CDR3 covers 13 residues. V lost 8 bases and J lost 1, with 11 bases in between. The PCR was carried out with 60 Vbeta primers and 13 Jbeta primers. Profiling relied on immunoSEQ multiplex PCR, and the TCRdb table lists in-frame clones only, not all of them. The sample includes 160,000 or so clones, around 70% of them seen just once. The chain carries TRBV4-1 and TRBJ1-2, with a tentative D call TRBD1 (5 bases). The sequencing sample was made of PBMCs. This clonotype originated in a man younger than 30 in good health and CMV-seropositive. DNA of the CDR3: TGCGCCAGCTCCCCCCAGGGTAACTATGGCTACACCTTC. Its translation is CASSPQGNYGYTF.